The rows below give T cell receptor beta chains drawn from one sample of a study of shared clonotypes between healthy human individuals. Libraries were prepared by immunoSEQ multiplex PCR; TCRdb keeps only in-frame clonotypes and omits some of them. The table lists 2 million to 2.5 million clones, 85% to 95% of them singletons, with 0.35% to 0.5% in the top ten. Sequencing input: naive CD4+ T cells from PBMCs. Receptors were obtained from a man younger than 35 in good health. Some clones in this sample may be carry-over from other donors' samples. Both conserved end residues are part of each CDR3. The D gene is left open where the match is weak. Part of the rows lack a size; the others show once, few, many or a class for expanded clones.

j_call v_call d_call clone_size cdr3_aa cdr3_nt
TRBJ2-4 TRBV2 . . CASSYRENIQYF TGTGCCAGCAGTTACAGAGAAAACATTCAGTACTTC
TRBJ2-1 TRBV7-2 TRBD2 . CASSGTSGIGEQFF TGTGCCAGCAGCGGGACTAGCGGGATTGGTGAGCAGTTCTTC
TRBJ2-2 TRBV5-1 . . CASHSGNTGELFF TGCGCCAGCCACTCGGGGAACACCGGGGAGCTGTTTTTT
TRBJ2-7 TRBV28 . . CASSLSDLSEQYF TGTGCCAGCAGTCTCTCAGACTTGAGCGAGCAGTACTTC
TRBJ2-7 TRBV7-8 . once CASSLTGLGRGWYF TGTGCCAGCAGCTTAACAGGCCTTGGCAGGGGTTGGTACTTC
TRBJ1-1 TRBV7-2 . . CASSFGGRNTEAFF TGTGCCAGCAGCTTTGGCGGCAGGAACACTGAAGCTTTCTTT
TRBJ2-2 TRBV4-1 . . CASSQRQGKTGELFF TGCGCCAGCAGCCAGAGGCAGGGTAAGACCGGGGAGCTGTTTTTT
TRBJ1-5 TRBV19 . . CASSPTPNQPQHF TGTGCCAGTAGTCCTACCCCCAATCAGCCCCAGCATTTT
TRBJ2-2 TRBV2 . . CASRRQLNTGELFF TGTGCCAGCAGACGACAGCTGAACACCGGGGAGCTGTTTTTT
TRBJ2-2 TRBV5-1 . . CASSLDSNTGELFF TGCGCCAGCAGCTTAGACTCGAACACCGGGGAGCTGTTTTTT
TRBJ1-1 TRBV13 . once CASSLPRISTEAFF TGTGCCAGCAGCTTACCGAGAATATCCACTGAAGCTTTCTTT
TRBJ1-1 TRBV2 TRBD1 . CASSTTGGAYTEAFF TGTGCCAGCAGTACGACAGGGGGCGCGTACACTGAAGCTTTCTTT
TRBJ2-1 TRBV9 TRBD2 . CASSVALAGGAYNEQFF TGTGCCAGCAGCGTAGCTCTAGCGGGAGGTGCCTACAATGAGCAGTTCTTC
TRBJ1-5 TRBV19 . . CASSIGVQQGITWPQHF TGTGCCAGTAGTATCGGGGTGCAGCAGGGAATTACATGGCCCCAGCATTTT
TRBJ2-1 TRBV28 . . CASKSSNEQFF TGTGCCAGTAAGAGCTCGAATGAGCAGTTCTTC
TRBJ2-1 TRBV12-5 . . CASGLLGSDEQFF TGTGCTAGTGGTTTGTTAGGGTCCGATGAGCAGTTCTTC
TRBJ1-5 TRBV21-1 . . CASSKVRVNQPQHF TGTGCCAGCAGCAAAGTGCGAGTCAATCAGCCCCAGCATTTT
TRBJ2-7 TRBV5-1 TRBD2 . CASSRQLAEAYEQYF TGCGCCAGCAGCCGCCAACTAGCGGAGGCCTACGAGCAGTACTTC
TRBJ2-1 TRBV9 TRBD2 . CASSVSSGLSYNEQFF TGTGCCAGCAGCGTCTCTAGCGGCCTATCCTACAATGAGCAGTTCTTC
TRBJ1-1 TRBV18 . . CASSPGAGTEAFF TGTGCCAGCTCCCCAGGGGCGGGCACTGAAGCTTTCTTT
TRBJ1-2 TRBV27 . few CASSLSKGYYGYTF TGTGCCAGCAGTTTATCGAAAGGGTACTATGGCTACACCTTC
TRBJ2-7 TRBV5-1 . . CASRRGDEQYF TGCGCCAGTAGGAGGGGGGACGAGCAGTACTTC
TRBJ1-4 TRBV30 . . CAWSVGQGGGEKLFF TGTGCCTGGAGTGTCGGGCAGGGTGGCGGTGAAAAACTGTTTTTT
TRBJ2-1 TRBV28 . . CASSAGTYPHEQFF TGTGCCAGCAGTGCCGGCACCTATCCCCATGAGCAGTTCTTC
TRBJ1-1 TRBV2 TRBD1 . CASTYGQGLAQAFF TGTGCCAGCACTTATGGACAGGGTCTCGCACAAGCTTTCTTT
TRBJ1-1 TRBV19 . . CASSRELNTEAFF TGTGCCAGTAGTAGAGAATTAAACACTGAAGCTTTCTTT
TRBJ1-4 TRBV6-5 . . CASSIRGSNEKLFF TGTGCCAGCAGTATCAGGGGTTCTAATGAAAAACTGTTTTTT
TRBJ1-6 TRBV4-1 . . CASSQVLNSPLHF TGCGCCAGCAGCCAAGTACTAAATTCACCCCTCCACTTT